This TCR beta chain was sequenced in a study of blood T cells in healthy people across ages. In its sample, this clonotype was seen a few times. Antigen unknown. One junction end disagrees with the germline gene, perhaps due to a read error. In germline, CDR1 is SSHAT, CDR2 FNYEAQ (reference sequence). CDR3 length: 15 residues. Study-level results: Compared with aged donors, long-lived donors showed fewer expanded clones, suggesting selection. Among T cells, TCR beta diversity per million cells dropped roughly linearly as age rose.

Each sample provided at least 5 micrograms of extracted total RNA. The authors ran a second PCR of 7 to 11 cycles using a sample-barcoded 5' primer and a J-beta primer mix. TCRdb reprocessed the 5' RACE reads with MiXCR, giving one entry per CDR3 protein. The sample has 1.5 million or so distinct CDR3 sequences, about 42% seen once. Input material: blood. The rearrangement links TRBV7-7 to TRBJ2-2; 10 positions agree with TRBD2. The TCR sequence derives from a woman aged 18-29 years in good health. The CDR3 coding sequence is TGTGCTAGCAGCCCTAGCGGGGGGAACACCGGGGAGCTGTTTTTT. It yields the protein CASSPSGGNTGELFF.